Following are 31 T cell receptor beta chains from one sample sequenced in a study of control samples from healthy donors and cancer patients. Method: immunoSEQ multiplex PCR; TCRdb's copy keeps in-frame clones and lacks some. The data hold tens of thousands of clones, with about nine tenths observed a single time. The sequencing input was PBMCs. These TCRs come from a man aged 60 to 75 with colorectal cancer.

The V gene is TRBV19, the J gene TRBJ1-3; 10 bases agree with TRBD1. V trimming: 7 bases; J trimming: 0 bases; junction bases outside the gene matches: 6. Germline CDR1 and CDR2: LNHDA and SQIVND (reference sequence). This CDR3 contains 16 residues. The CDR3 region is CASTRQGARSGNTIYF. Here the CDR3 DNA reads TGTGCCAGTACCAGACAGGGGGCCCGCTCTGGAAACACCATATATTTT.

V is TRBV30 and J is TRBJ1-2, with unresolved D. Germline loops: CDR1 GTSNPN, CDR2 SVGIG (reference sequence). This CDR3 contains 14 residues. With 4 bases removed from V and 6 bases from J, the gap between germline ends came to 18 bases. In nucleotides, the CDR3 is TGTGCCTGGATATTCCCCCTCGGGCATCATGGCTACACCTTC. As protein: CAWIFPLGHHGYTF.

This rearrangement joins TRBV7-9 to TRBJ1-1; possible D gene TRBD1, 6 bases. Germline CDR1 and CDR2: SEHNR and FQNEAQ (reference sequence). Trimming shortened V by 5 bases and J by 4 bases, and 14 bases separated the two germline ends. The CDR3 covers 14 residues. The CDR3 bases are TGTGCCAGCAGCAAAGACTGGGGGCCCACTGAAGCTTTCTTT. This gives the protein CASSKDWGPTEAFF.

The table lists this clone with a count of one. J is TRBJ1-6 and V is TRBV7-6; D call uncertain. The CDR3 contains 15 residues. V lost 0 bases, J lost 4 bases, and 7 bases lay in between. Germline V gene data show CDR1 as SGHVS and CDR2 as FNYEAQ. The DNA of the CDR3 is TGTGCCAGCAGCTTAGCAAGGGCTTATAATTCACCCCTCCACTTT. It yields the protein CASSLARAYNSPLHF.

This chain connects TRBV9 to TRBJ1-2; the match to TRBD1 covers 8 bases. Germline CDR1 is SGDLS and CDR2 is YYNGEE. This CDR3 comprises 16 residues. With V trimmed by 0 bases and J by 4 bases, 8 bases remained unmatched. CDR3 coding DNA: TGTGCCAGCAGCGTAGATGCAGGGGGCGCCGTCTATGGCTACACCTTC. The encoded protein is CASSVDAGGAVYGYTF.

This clone was counted a single time. This chain connects TRBV6-5 to TRBJ1-1; D remains unclear. V was clipped by 7 bases and J by 5 bases, with 14 bases between them. Germline CDR1 is MNHEY and CDR2 is SVGAGI. The CDR3 runs to 13 residues. The CDR3 nucleotides read TGTGCCAGCATAGAGACGCGAGGGACTGAAGCTTTCTTT. Translated: CASIETRGTEAFF.

The V call is TRBV4-2, the J call TRBJ2-2; the match to TRBD1 covers 7 bases. Germline V gene data show CDR1 as LGHNA and CDR2 as YNFKEQ. After removal of 8 bases from V and 8 bases from J, the junction contained 2 bases not matched to a gene. This CDR3 is built from 11 residues. CDR3 in DNA: TGTGCCAGCGCCAGGGGGGGGGAGCTGTTTTTT. Translation gives CASARGGELFF.

V and J are TRBV6-5 and TRBJ2-2; TRBD2 is a possible D gene (5 bases). CDR3 size: 15 residues. The V and J ends lost 8 bases and 5 bases respectively, with 18 bases between them. CDR1 MNHEY and CDR2 SVGAGI come from the germline V gene. The CDR3 coding sequence is TGTGCCAGCGTGGCGCGGGCCCCGGGGACCGGGGAGCTGTTTTTT. Translation gives CASVARAPGTGELFF.

This clone was seen just once. The chain recombines TRBV2 with TRBJ2-3, with D perhaps being TRBD1 or TRBD2 (5 bases each). Between the trimmed V and J ends, which lost 6 bases and 5 bases, there was a span of 21 bases. In germline, CDR1 is SNHLY, CDR2 FYNNEI. The CDR3 covers 16 residues. The CDR3 is CASSYQGALTGDTQYF. The CDR3 DNA follows: TGTGCCAGCAGCTACCAGGGAGCCTTGACCGGAGATACGCAGTATTTT.

The genes are TRBV28 and TRBJ2-1; possible D gene TRBD2, 7 bases. Trimming took off 5 bases at V and 4 bases at J, with 12 bases between the two ends. Per germline, CDR1 MDHEN and CDR2 SYDVKM. This CDR3 comprises 14 residues. In DNA, the CDR3 is TGTGCCAGCAGTGCCAGGGGACTATACAATGAGCAGTTCTTC. Translation gives CASSARGLYNEQFF. The full variable domain, in which reference TRBV28 and TRBJ2-1 provide the parts outside the CDR3, is DVKVTQSSRYLVKRTGEKVFLECVQDMDHENMFWYRQDPGLGLRLIYFSYDVKMKEKGDIPEGYSVSREKKERFSLILESASTNQTSMYLCASSARGLYNEQFFGPGTRLTVL.

The V call is TRBV2, the J call TRBJ2-7; D call uncertain. Between the trimmed V and J ends, which lost 8 bases and 0 bases, there was a span of 14 bases. CDR1 and CDR2 (germline): SNHLY, FYNNEI. There are 14 residues in the CDR3. The CDR3 loop is CASFRGLSSYEQYF. The DNA of the CDR3 is TGTGCCAGCTTCCGAGGCTTAAGCTCCTACGAGCAGTACTTC.

The chain couples TRBV14 to TRBJ2-7; D is perhaps TRBD2 (8 bases). The CDR3 is 18 residues long. Germline V gene data show CDR1 as SGHDN and CDR2 as FVKESK. Trimming cost V 5 bases and J 2 bases, with 25 bases left between them. In DNA, the CDR3 is TGTGCCAGCAGCGATTTACAGGGGTCTAAGCGGGGGACCTACGAGCAGTACTTC. The encoded protein is CASSDLQGSKRGTYEQYF. Filled out from reference TRBV14 and TRBJ2-7, the complete variable domain reads EAGVTQFPSHSVIEKGQTVTLRCDPISGHDNLYWYRRVMGKEIKFLLHFVKESKQDESGMPNNRFLAERTGGTYSTLKVQPAELEDSGVYFCASSDLQGSKRGTYEQYFGPGTRLTVT.

This chain joins TRBV11-3 and TRBJ2-3, with 9 bases aligning to TRBD1. The CDR3 runs to 16 residues. Germline lookup yields CDR1 SGHNT and CDR2 YENEEA. J was trimmed by 9 bases and V by 1 base; bases with no gene match: 11. CDR3 sequence reads: CASSLGRTGERGTQYF. The CDR3 DNA reads as TGTGCCAGCAGCTTAGGGCGGACAGGGGAGAGAGGAACGCAGTATTTT.

V and J are TRBV28 and TRBJ2-7; D perhaps matches TRBD2 (5 bases). Per the germline V gene, CDR1 is MDHEN and CDR2 is SYDVKM. This CDR3 is 12 amino acids long. The V and J ends lost 3 bases and 5 bases respectively, with 8 bases between them. CDR3 protein: CASSFRGNEQYF. As DNA, the CDR3 is TGTGCCAGCAGTTTTAGAGGGAACGAGCAGTACTTC.

This rearrangement joins TRBV30 to TRBJ1-1, with 8 bases that match TRBD1. CDR1 is GTSNPN and CDR2 is SVGIG in the germline V gene (reference sequence). CDR3 length: 13 residues. After removal of 3 bases from V and 7 bases from J, the junction contained 7 bases not matched to a gene. CDR3 DNA sequence: TGTGCCTGGAGAGCAGGGGGCAGGAATGAAGCTTTCTTT. This encodes CAWRAGGRNEAFF.

The J gene is TRBJ1-2, the V gene TRBV2, with 8 bases that match TRBD1. There are 14 residues in the CDR3. The ends lost 6 bases at V and 8 bases at J; junction bases unmatched: 11. CDR1 SNHLY and CDR2 FYNNEI come from the germline V gene. CDR3: CASSRTGSSLGYTF. CDR3 coding DNA: TGTGCCAGCAGCCGGACAGGGAGTAGCTTAGGCTACACCTTC.

As regards this clone: Distinct nucleotide sequences in the sample also encode this CDR3. The rearrangement joins TRBV29-1 to TRBJ1-2; TRBD1 agrees at 9 bases. Germline-derived CDR1 and CDR2 are SQVTM and ANQGSEA. With V trimmed by 2 bases and J by 7 bases, 11 bases remained unmatched. This CDR3 has 15 residues. The CDR3 nucleotides read TGCAGCGTTGAACGGGCCGGGACAGGGCGGGGTGGCTACACCTTC. Its protein product is CSVERAGTGRGGYTF. Looking up the rest from reference TRBV29-1 and TRBJ1-2 gives the full variable domain: SAVISQKPSRDICQRGTSLTIQCQVDSQVTMMFWYRQQPGQSLTLIATANQGSEATYESGFVIDKFPISRPNLTFSTLTVSNMSPEDSSIYLCSVERAGTGRGGYTFGSGTRLTVV.

The chain joins TRBV6-5 to TRBJ2-7; D ambiguous. The germline gives CDR1 MNHEY, CDR2 SVGAGI. CDR3 size: 11 residues. Trimming pared 6 bases from V and 3 bases from J, leaving 6 bases between. This CDR3 reads CASSTHYEQYF. The CDR3 DNA is TGTGCCAGCAGCACCCACTACGAGCAGTACTTC.

CDR3 in amino acids: CASSSSNRVGNEQYF. CDR3 in DNA: TGTGCCAGCAGTTCGTCCAACAGGGTTGGAAACGAGCAGTACTTC. The J gene is TRBJ2-7, the V gene TRBV28; D is possibly TRBD1 (6 bases). V was shortened by 4 bases and J by 5 bases, with 18 bases between the two germline ends. The CDR3 sequence is 15 residues long. Germline CDR1 MDHEN, CDR2 SYDVKM.

The rearrangement uses TRBV7-2 and TRBJ2-1; D perhaps matches TRBD2 (7 bases). Trimming pared 4 bases from V and 5 bases from J, leaving 24 bases between. Germline loops: CDR1 SGHTA, CDR2 FQGNSA. The CDR3 length is 18 residues. CDR3: CASSSLGRGKVIHNEQFF. CDR3 nucleotide sequence: TGTGCCAGCAGCTCATTAGGGAGGGGGAAAGTTATTCACAATGAGCAGTTCTTC.

The genes are TRBV3-1 (or the pseudogene TRBV3-2) and TRBJ1-5; D is possibly TRBD1 (6 bases). Germline CDR1 reads LGHDT; CDR2 reads YNNKEL (reference sequence). V lost 0 bases, J lost 4 bases, and 13 bases lay in between. This CDR3 is 16 amino acids long. This chain's CDR3 is CASSQDSRGGNQPQHF. In nucleotides, the CDR3 is TGTGCCAGCAGCCAAGATTCCAGGGGAGGAAATCAGCCCCAGCATTTT.

The chain combines TRBV7-2 with TRBJ1-6; 7 bases align to TRBD1. The CDR3 runs to 15 residues. Unmatched junction bases numbered 9, after V lost 4 bases and J lost 9 bases. Per germline, CDR1 SGHTA and CDR2 FQGNSA. The CDR3 sequence is CASSSTRGSSSPLHF. CDR3 sequence (DNA): TGTGCCAGCAGCTCCACCAGGGGGTCCTCTTCACCCCTCCACTTT.

This chain uses TRBV7-9 with TRBJ1-1; perhaps TRBD1 as D (5 bases). V shed 6 bases and J shed 0 bases, with 14 bases lying between them. The CDR3 extends over 15 amino acids. The V gene's germline CDR1 is SEHNR and CDR2 FQNEAQ (reference sequence). The CDR3 DNA sequence: TGTGCCAGCAGACCTACCGGGACGGTGAACACTGAAGCTTTCTTT. Translation gives CASRPTGTVNTEAFF.

This chain uses TRBV11-2 with TRBJ2-2; D gene ambiguous. Germline loops: CDR1 SGHAT, CDR2 FQNNGV. The CDR3 covers 11 residues. The V end was cut by 6 bases, the J end by 5 bases, with 4 bases between. The CDR3 DNA reads TGTGCCAGCAGGCGGACCGGGGAGCTGTTTTTT. Its translation is CASRRTGELFF.

This clone was seen once. The V gene is TRBV11-2, the J gene TRBJ2-7, with D perhaps TRBD2 (5 bases). The V end was cut by 1 base, the J end by 6 bases, with 10 bases between. This CDR3 contains 13 residues. Germline values: CDR1 SGHAT, CDR2 FQNNGV. The CDR3 DNA is TGTGCCAGCAGCTTAGTTGAGGGCGGCGAGCAGTACTTC. It translates to CASSLVEGGEQYF.

The V and J genes are TRBV7-9 and TRBJ2-1; 10 nucleotides agree with TRBD2. J was trimmed by 7 bases and V by 5 bases; bases with no gene match: 8. Germline V gene lookup returns CDR1 SEHNR and CDR2 FQNEAQ (reference sequence). The CDR3 length is 15 residues. CDR3 residues: CASSPSGGARNEQFF. In DNA, the CDR3 is TGTGCCAGCAGCCCCAGCGGGGGGGCCAGAAATGAGCAGTTCTTC.

This clone came up once. The V call is TRBV5-1, the J call TRBJ2-1; 7 bases map to TRBD2. The junction had 12 bases not matched to a gene; V was cut back by 9 bases and J by 3 bases. Per germline, CDR1 SGHRS and CDR2 YFSETQ. The CDR3 has 15 residues. The CDR3 protein is CATSPWGEGYNEQFF. CDR3 bases: TGCGCCACCTCCCCATGGGGGGAGGGCTACAATGAGCAGTTCTTC.

The chain combines TRBV5-7 with TRBJ2-3, with 13 bases fitting TRBD2. TRBV5-7 is reported as an ORF; its role is uncertain. CDR3 length: 15 residues. Trimming took 4 bases from V and 5 from J; bases not matched to a gene: 4. The CDR3 protein is CASSPGLAGLDTQYF. As DNA, the CDR3 is TGTGCCAGCAGCCCGGGACTAGCGGGGCTAGATACGCAGTATTTT.

The gene calls are TRBV30 and TRBJ1-5; D is ambiguous. Per germline, CDR1 GTSNPN and CDR2 SVGIG (reference sequence). This CDR3 is 12 amino acids long. V shed 4 bases and J shed 2 bases, with 6 bases lying between them. CDR3 in amino acids: CAWTVGNQPQHF. The CDR3 DNA follows: TGTGCCTGGACCGTAGGCAATCAGCCCCAGCATTTT.

The chain couples TRBV19 to TRBJ1-5, with TRBD1 identical over 8 bases. Trimming took 5 bases from V and 2 from J; bases not matched to a gene: 8. The CDR3 is 16 residues long. CDR1 LNHDA and CDR2 SQIVND come from the germline V gene (reference sequence). CDR3 sequence reads: CASSPGGFRGNQPQHF. DNA for the CDR3: TGTGCCAGTAGTCCAGGGGGCTTTAGGGGCAATCAGCCCCAGCATTTT.

The chain employs TRBV5-5 and TRBJ2-3, with 10 nucleotides matching TRBD2. The CDR3 runs 16 residues. CDR1 SGHKS and CDR2 YYEKEE come from the germline V gene (reference sequence). Germline trimming cut 4 bases from V and 1 base from J; bases unmatched to any gene: 6. The CDR3 DNA sequence: TGTGCCAGCAGCCCGACTAGCGGGTTCGGCACAGATACGCAGTATTTT. Translation gives CASSPTSGFGTDTQYF.